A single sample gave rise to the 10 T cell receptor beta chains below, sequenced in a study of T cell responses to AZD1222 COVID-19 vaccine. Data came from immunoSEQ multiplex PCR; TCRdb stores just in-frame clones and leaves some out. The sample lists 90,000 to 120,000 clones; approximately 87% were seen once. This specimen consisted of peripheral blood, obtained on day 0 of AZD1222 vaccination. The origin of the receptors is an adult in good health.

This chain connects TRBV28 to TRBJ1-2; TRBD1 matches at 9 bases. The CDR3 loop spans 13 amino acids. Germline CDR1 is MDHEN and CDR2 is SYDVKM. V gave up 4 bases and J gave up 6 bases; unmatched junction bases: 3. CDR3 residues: CASSSGQGHGYTF. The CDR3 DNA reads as TGTGCCAGCAGTTCCGGACAGGGGCATGGCTACACCTTC.

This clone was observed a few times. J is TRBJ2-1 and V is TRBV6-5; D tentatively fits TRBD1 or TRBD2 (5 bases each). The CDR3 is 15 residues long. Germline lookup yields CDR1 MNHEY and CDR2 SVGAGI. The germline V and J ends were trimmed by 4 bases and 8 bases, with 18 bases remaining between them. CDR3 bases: TGTGCCAGCAGTTCTCATCGCAGTGGGGGTGATGAGCAGTTCTTC. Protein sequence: CASSSHRSGGDEQFF.

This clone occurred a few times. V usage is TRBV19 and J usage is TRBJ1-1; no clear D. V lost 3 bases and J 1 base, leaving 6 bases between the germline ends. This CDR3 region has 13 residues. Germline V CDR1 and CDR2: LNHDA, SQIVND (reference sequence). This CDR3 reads CASSITWNTEAFF. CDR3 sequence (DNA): TGTGCCAGTAGTATTACTTGGAACACTGAAGCTTTCTTT.

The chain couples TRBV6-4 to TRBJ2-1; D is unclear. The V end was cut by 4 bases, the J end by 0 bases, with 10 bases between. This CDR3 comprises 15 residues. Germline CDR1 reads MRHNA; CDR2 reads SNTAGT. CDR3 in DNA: TGTGCCAGCAGTGTTGACACCTCCTCCTACAATGAGCAGTTCTTC. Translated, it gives CASSVDTSSYNEQFF.

The CDR3 DNA reads TGTGCCAGCAGTTCAGGGCTTGGTTATGGCTACACCTTC. Amino acid sequence: CASSSGLGYGYTF. The chain links TRBV27 to TRBJ1-2; possibly TRBD1 for D (5 bases). The V end was cut by 4 bases, the J end by 5 bases, with 11 bases between. This CDR3 is 13 amino acids long. Looked up from germline, CDR1 is MNHEY and CDR2 is SMNVEV (reference sequence).

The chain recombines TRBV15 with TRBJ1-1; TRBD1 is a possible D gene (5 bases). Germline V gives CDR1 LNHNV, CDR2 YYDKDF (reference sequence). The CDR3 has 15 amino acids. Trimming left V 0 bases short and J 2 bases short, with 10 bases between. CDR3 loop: CATSRDTDSNTEAFF. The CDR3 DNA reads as TGTGCCACCAGCAGAGATACTGACAGTAACACTGAAGCTTTCTTT.

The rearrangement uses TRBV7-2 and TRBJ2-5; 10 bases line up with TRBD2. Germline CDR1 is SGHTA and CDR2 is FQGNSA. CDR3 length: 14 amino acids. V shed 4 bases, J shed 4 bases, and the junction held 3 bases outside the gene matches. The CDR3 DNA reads TGTGCCAGCAGCTCTAGCGGGGGAGGAGAGACCCAGTACTTC. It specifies CASSSSGGGETQYF.

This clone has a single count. CDR3 sequence: CASSLTGGRENIQYF. The CDR3, as DNA: TGTGCCAGCAGCTTGACAGGCGGAAGGGAAAACATTCAGTACTTC. V usage is TRBV7-2 and J usage is TRBJ2-4; D may be TRBD1 (6 bases). Trimming took 3 bases from V and 5 from J, leaving 14 bases between them. Per germline, CDR1 SGHTA and CDR2 FQGNSA. CDR3 size: 15 residues.

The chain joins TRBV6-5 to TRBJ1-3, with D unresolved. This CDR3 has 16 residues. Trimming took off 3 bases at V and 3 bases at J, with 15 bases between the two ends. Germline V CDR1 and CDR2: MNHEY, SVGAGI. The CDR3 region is CASSYDRWIVGNTIYF. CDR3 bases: TGTGCCAGCAGTTATGACCGCTGGATTGTTGGAAACACCATATATTTT.

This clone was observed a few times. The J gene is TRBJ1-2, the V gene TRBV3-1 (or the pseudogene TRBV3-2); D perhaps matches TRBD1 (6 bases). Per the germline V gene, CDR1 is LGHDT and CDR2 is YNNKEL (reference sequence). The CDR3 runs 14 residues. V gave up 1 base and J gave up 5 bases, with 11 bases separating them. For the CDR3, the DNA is TGTGCCAGCAGCCAAGCCTACAGGGATTATGGCTACACCTTC. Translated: CASSQAYRDYGYTF.